This note documents a single TCR beta chain sequence. This entry comes from a study of PD-L1 blockade in urothelial cancer. Looking at the study overall: Males with bladder-origin urothelial cancer made up about 90% of the roughly 29 patients.

CDR1 and CDR2 (germline): SNHLY, FYNNEI. The CDR3 is 14 amino acids. V was pared by 5 bases and J by 4 bases, with 6 bases of the junction left unmatched. Sequencing was performed with immunoSEQ multiplex PCR; in TCRdb, only in-frame clones are kept and a portion is missing. Here the sample spans tens of thousands of clones, roughly three quarters being singletons. Time point reported: peripheral blood 6 weeks after treatment start. The chain links TRBV2 to TRBJ1-1; 8 bases fit TRBD1. Specimen: PBMCs, collected around atezolizumab (anti-PD-L1) treatment. This receptor was identified in a man aged 65 to 85 with urothelial cancer. Here the CDR3 reads CASSKGQGRTEAFF. For the CDR3, the DNA is TGTGCCAGCAGTAAAGGACAGGGACGCACTGAAGCTTTCTTT.